This T cell receptor beta chain was captured in a study of blood T cell repertoires in COVID-19. The CDR3 contains 13 residues. Germline assignment: CDR1 SGHTA and CDR2 FQGNSA. The trim removed 4 bases at V and 12 bases at J, leaving 9 bases unmatched. Using immunoSEQ multiplex PCR, the repertoire was profiled, and TCRdb retains in-frame clones only, with some absent. The data show over 130,000 clones, roughly 80% seen once. V usage is TRBV7-2 and J usage is TRBJ1-1; 9 bases line up with TRBD1. The origin of this receptor is a woman of 80 years or more with acute or convalescent COVID-19. Specimen: peripheral blood. This CDR3 reads CASSWPGTGSSFF. CDR3 coding DNA: TGTGCCAGCAGCTGGCCGGGGACAGGGTCATCTTTCTTT.